What follows is one T cell receptor (beta chain) and its context. Antigen unknown. The data originate from a study of response to subunit inactivated influenza vaccine. One entry per CDR3 protein, called by TCRdb with MiXCR from the RT-PCR reads. Of hundreds of thousands of distinct CDR3 sequences in the sample, approximately 13% are singletons; the top ten hold around 13%. Germline CDR1 SGHRS, CDR2 YFSETQ. Trimming removed 6 bases at V and 0 bases at J, with 7 bases between. The CDR3 contains 14 residues. Study-level points and caveats: T cells newly recruited by each seasonal influenza vaccination are few, the authors suggested.

The TCR originated in a man aged 50 to 59 who received an inactivated influenza vaccine. The genes are TRBV5-1 and TRBJ2-6; D ambiguous. The sequencing used PBMCs from blood, collected 45 days after vaccination. The DNA of the CDR3 is TGCGCCAGCAAGGAAAACTCTGGGGCCAACGTCCTGACTTTC. This gives the protein CASKENSGANVLTF.